In this sample, the clone carrying this TCR beta chain turned up many times. Its matching antigen is unknown. The entry originates in a study of identical twins. Study results and caveats: It was out-of-frame TCR alpha sharing in monozygotic twins that models underestimated. Out-of-frame beta chain sequences displayed weaker excess sharing between twins.

cDNA carried unique molecular identifiers, and a universal primer site was added by template switching. MiXCR, run by TCRdb on the 5' RACE reads, gives a single entry per CDR3 protein. This table has 400,000 to 500,000 distinct CDR3 sequences, less than 20% appearing once. Healthy Caucasian individuals made up all the donors. The sample comprised naive T cells sorted from blood. This receptor was obtained from a man in his forties or fifties in good health.

CDR3 residues: CSARDLEGPEPQHF. The CDR3 DNA is TGCAGTGCTAGAGATCTTGAGGGCCCGGAGCCCCAGCATTTT. The chain links TRBV20-1 to TRBJ1-5; D is undetermined. V was cut by 0 bases and J by 8 bases, with 14 bases left in between. The CDR3 totals 14 residues. The V gene's germline CDR1 is DFQATT and CDR2 SNEGSKA (reference sequence).